This T cell receptor beta chain was recorded in a study of patients and donors after allogeneic stem cell transplantation. This clonotype turned up a few times. CDR1 is SQVTM and CDR2 is ANQGSEA in the germline V gene. Trimming left V 4 bases short and J 3 bases short, with 6 bases between. The CDR3 totals 12 residues. TCRdb ran MiXCR on the RT-PCR reads and lists one entry per CDR3 protein. The sample has 900,000 to 1,000,000 distinct CDR3 sequences, about a sixth seen once. The TCR sequence derives from a human donor who was either an allogeneic HSCT recipient or a stem cell or donor lymphocyte infusion donor (not recorded which). It is not recorded whose cells these are; they may come from a transplant donor. Sequenced sample: blood, either unsorted or a sorted T cell fraction (not recorded which). The chain combines TRBV29-1 with TRBJ2-2, with unresolved D. The DNA for the CDR3 is TGCAGCGTTGTGTTCTACACCGGGGAGCTGTTTTTT. This translates into CSVVFYTGELFF.